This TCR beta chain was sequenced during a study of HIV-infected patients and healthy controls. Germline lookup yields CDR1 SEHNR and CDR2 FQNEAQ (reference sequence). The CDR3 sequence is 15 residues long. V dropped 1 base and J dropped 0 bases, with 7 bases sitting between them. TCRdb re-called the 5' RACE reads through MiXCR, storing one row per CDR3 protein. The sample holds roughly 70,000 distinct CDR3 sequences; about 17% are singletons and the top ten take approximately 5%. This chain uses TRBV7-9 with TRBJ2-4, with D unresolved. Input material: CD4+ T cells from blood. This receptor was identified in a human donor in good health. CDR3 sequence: CASSLGLSAKNIQYF. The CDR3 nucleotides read TGTGCCAGCAGCTTAGGGTTATCAGCCAAAAACATTCAGTACTTC.